Included here is one T cell receptor beta chain sequence, with context. Its antigen is unknown. Nothing much larger sits one base from this clone, and base qualities are not available. TCRbeta CDR3 regions were amplified from genomic DNA by means of the immunoSEQ Assay, a bias-controlled multiplex PCR. In the authors' own workflow: The number of nucleated cells in each sample was estimated from the amplification of reference gene primers within the assay. To quantify the absolute abundance of each unique TCRbeta CDR3 rearrangement, sequence reads were collapsed and filtered. For each sample, productive Simpson clonality was calculated as the square root of Simpson's diversity index across productive rearrangements. The immuneACCESS repertoire file appears here via TCRdb, limited to in-frame rearrangements. These files lack a portion of the clones; in checked studies, under half of the deficit traces to unresolved V genes, and the cause of the others is not known. The V and J calls and the clone size are those of that table, but D and trimming were determined from the DNA. This sample has tens of thousands of clones in its table, and approximately 91% of those were observed once. Of the sample, roughly an eighth is held by the ten largest clones.

Whole blood was collected in K2EDTA tubes by collaborating institutions according to the institutions' own protocols. Collaborator samples were shipped for TCRbeta analysis as frozen whole blood, isolated PBMCs, or DNA extracted from either sample type. The data belong to a study of blood T cell repertoires in COVID-19 (TCRdb year 2020). Background on the whole study: The collaborator samples originated in the United States, Italy and Spain and spanned the acute and convalescent phases of COVID-19. The dataset comprised deeply sampled blood TCRbeta repertoires from subjects exposed to, actively infected with, or recovered from COVID-19. Samples came from the ongoing ImmuneRACE study (first 160 participants) plus 1,254 subjects from 6 global collaborators. The sample metadata nearly always contained a de-identified subject ID, COVID-19 status, age in years and sex. Where available, HLA class I and class II types were taken from metadata supplied by the sample provider and were not determined by assay-based typing. The repertoires were made available in a free public database intended to serve as a resource for research on the immune response to SARS-CoV-2. The prospective study material was composed of cDNA or gDNA derived from T cells, B-cell-depleted T cells, or PBMCs.

Results the study describes overall, beyond this receptor: The amount of clinical and demographic metadata varied by source and participant and was provided uncurated.

Trimming takes 4 bases from V and 5 bases from J, and the germline ends sit 17 bases apart. The CDR3 runs 16 amino acids, cysteine and phenylalanine included. This entry keeps only the CDR3 DNA: 48 bases, framed from base 1. CDR1 and CDR2, per the germline V gene, are LGHNA and YSLEER. This receptor was taken from a human donor in a cohort sampled during active COVID-19. The sequencing input was peripheral blood. The rearrangement joined TRBV4-3 to TRBJ1-4; no D gene call is confident. The CDR3 sequence is CASSRQLGNRNEKLFF. The DNA is TGCGCCAGCAGCCGACAACTAGGGAATAGAAATGAAAAACTGTTTTTT.